A selection of T cell receptor beta chains follows, all from one sample in a study of CD8+ T cells in alopecia areata. Sequenced by immunoSEQ multiplex PCR; TCRdb stores in-frame clones only, minus some. The repertoire holds 90,000 to 130,000 clones, with approximately 59% as singletons. Material: CD8+ T cells sorted from blood. The receptors originated from a human donor in good health. The CDR3 runs from the conserved cysteine through the conserved F or W. D genes are given only for firm matches. A clone size is listed for some rows: how often the clone was seen (once, few, many), or a class if it is expanded.

TRBV30	TRBJ2-1	NA	NA	TGTGCCTGGAGTCGAATTGAGCAGTTCTTC	CAWSRIEQFF
TRBV9	TRBJ1-2	NA	NA	TGTGCCAGCAGTCGCCTCTCGGGTAGGGCCCCCGATGGCTACACCTTC	CASSRLSGRAPDGYTF
TRBV4-1	TRBJ2-2	NA	NA	TGCGCCAGCAGCCAAGAGGGGTCCGCGTGGACCGGGGAGCTGTTTTTT	CASSQEGSAWTGELFF
TRBV9	TRBJ1-2	NA	NA	TGTGCCAGCAGCGTAGCTGACGGTTATGGCTACACCTTC	CASSVADGYGYTF
TRBV29-1	TRBJ2-7	NA	TRBD1	TGCAGCGTTGAGACCGGGACAGCCTACGAGCAGTACTTC	CSVETGTAYEQYF
TRBV29-1	TRBJ2-6	NA	NA	TGCAGCGTGACAGGTCTTTCTGGGGCCAACGTCCTGACTTTC	CSVTGLSGANVLTF
TRBV29-1	TRBJ2-1	NA	TRBD2	TGCAGCGTTGTGGGAGGGGTCTCCTACAATGAGCAGTTCTTC	CSVVGGVSYNEQFF
TRBV5-6	TRBJ2-7	NA	NA	TGTGCCAGCAGCGTGGACGGACAGACCTACGAGCAGTACTTC	CASSVDGQTYEQYF
TRBV11-2	TRBJ2-5	NA	TRBD2	TGTGCCAGCAGCGTAGCGGGGGGACAAGAGACCCAGTACTTC	CASSVAGGQETQYF
TRBV9	TRBJ1-3	few	NA	TGTGCCAGCAGCGTGGGTCAGGTTCCCGGGAGCTCTGGAAACACCATATATTTT	CASSVGQVPGSSGNTIYF
TRBV5-6	TRBJ2-1	NA	NA	TGTGCCAGCAGCTTGGCCGGTAATGAGCAGTTCTTC	CASSLAGNEQFF
TRBV5-6	TRBJ1-6	NA	TRBD1	TGTGCCAGCAGCTTGGGAACAGGGGGCCCCCTCCACTTT	CASSLGTGGPLHF
TRBV9	TRBJ2-1	NA	TRBD2	TGTGCCAGCAGCACTAGCGGCCGGTCCGGGGATGAGCAGTTCTTC	CASSTSGRSGDEQFF
TRBV25-1	TRBJ1-2	few	TRBD1	TGTGCCAGCGCTACAGGGGTTGGCTACACCTTC	CASATGVGYTF